The 2 T cell receptor beta chains presented below share a single source sample, sequenced in a study of cytomegalovirus exposure and HLA in healthy donors. The PCR made use of 60 Vbeta and 13 Jbeta primers. TCRdb's copy holds only in-frame clones and misses some; the assay was immunoSEQ multiplex PCR. The sample consists of about 160,000 clones, roughly 72% of them appearing once. Sequencing was performed on PBMCs. These receptors were obtained from a man in his forties in good health and CMV-seronegative.

This clone has only a few counts. The chain has TRBV11-2 and TRBJ2-5; 7 nucleotides agree with TRBD2. This CDR3 contains 13 residues. Germline V gives CDR1 SGHAT, CDR2 FQNNGV. V dropped 2 bases and J dropped 7; count of bases not matched to a gene: 4. Written as DNA, the CDR3 is TGTGCCAGCAGCTTACTCAGGGAGGGGACCCAGTACTTC. It encodes CASSLLREGTQYF. Full variable domain (remainder filled in from reference TRBV11-2 and TRBJ2-5): EAGVAQSPRYKIIEKRQSVAFWCNPISGHATLYWYQQILGQGPKLLIQFQNNGVVDDSQLPKDRFSAERLKGVDSTLKIQPAKLEDSAVYLCASSLLREGTQYFGPGTRLLVL.

This clone was detected only once. V gene TRBV7-9 combines with J gene TRBJ1-4; D remains ambiguous. Trimming cost V 5 bases and J 7 bases, with 11 bases left between them. Germline CDR1 is SEHNR and CDR2 is FQNEAQ (reference sequence). The CDR3 sequence is 13 residues long. The CDR3 nucleotides read TGTGCCAGCAGCCCCCCGGGGTTTGAAAAACTGTTTTTT. Translation gives CASSPPGFEKLFF.